A selection of T cell receptor beta chains follows, all from one sample in a study of immune characterization of retroperitoneal liposarcoma. TCRdb recomputed calls from the PCR reads with MiXCR, one row per CDR3 protein. The top ten hold about an eighth of the sample, which has several thousand distinct CDR3 sequences, under 30% seen once. Sequencing input: blood. All receptors derive from a male donor with retroperitoneal liposarcoma. The CDR3 runs from the conserved cysteine through the conserved F or W. The order of the fields is J gene, clone size, V gene, D gene, CDR3 DNA, CDR3 protein. The D gene is left open where the match is weak. Expanded clones are given a class, and other clones once, few, many or no size at all.

j_call: TRBJ2-7
clone_size: NA
v_call: TRBV10-1
d_call: NA
cdr3_nt: TGCGCCACCCGGCCGACAGGTTGTCCGGACGAGCAGTACTTC
cdr3_aa: CATRPTGCPDEQYF

j_call: TRBJ1-2
clone_size: medium-sized
v_call: TRBV6-1
d_call: NA
cdr3_nt: TGTGCCAGCAGCCGCCTAGAGCTCAACTATGGCTACACCTTC
cdr3_aa: CASSRLELNYGYTF

j_call: TRBJ1-1
clone_size: medium-sized
v_call: TRBV6-1
d_call: NA
cdr3_nt: TGTGCCAGCAGTGAATTGTGGGCGGATGAAGCTTTCTTT
cdr3_aa: CASSELWADEAFF

j_call: TRBJ1-6
clone_size: medium-sized
v_call: TRBV6-1
d_call: NA
cdr3_nt: TGTGCCAGCAGAGAGCCCGCCCGTAATTCACCCCTCCACTTT
cdr3_aa: CASREPARNSPLHF

j_call: TRBJ2-2
clone_size: large
v_call: TRBV6-5
d_call: NA
cdr3_nt: TGTGCCAGCAGTTACTCGAGGGACATAAACACCGGGGAGCTGTTTTTT
cdr3_aa: CASSYSRDINTGELFF

j_call: TRBJ1-1
clone_size: many
v_call: TRBV4-2
d_call: NA
cdr3_nt: TGTGCCAGCAGCCAAGATCTGGGTGCACCCGGGGCTTTCTTT
cdr3_aa: CASSQDLGAPGAFF

j_call: TRBJ2-3
clone_size: medium-sized
v_call: TRBV6-1
d_call: TRBD2
cdr3_nt: TGTGCCAGCAGTTATCAGGCGGGAGTACCGCAGTATTTT
cdr3_aa: CASSYQAGVPQYF

j_call: TRBJ2-1
clone_size: NA
v_call: TRBV27
d_call: TRBD2
cdr3_nt: TGTGCCAGCAGGAACCTAGCGGTGGGCCCCAGCTCCTACAATGAGCAGTTCTTC
cdr3_aa: CASRNLAVGPSSYNEQFF

j_call: TRBJ2-5
clone_size: few
v_call: TRBV11-2
d_call: NA
cdr3_nt: TGTGCCAGCAGCCGAGGCACCTGGGCCCAAGAGACCCAGTACTTC
cdr3_aa: CASSRGTWAQETQYF

j_call: TRBJ2-3
clone_size: medium-sized
v_call: TRBV6-1
d_call: TRBD2
cdr3_nt: TGTGCCAGCAGTGGATTAGCGGGAGTTCGAGATACGCAGTATTTT
cdr3_aa: CASSGLAGVRDTQYF

j_call: TRBJ2-3
clone_size: NA
v_call: TRBV6-1
d_call: TRBD1
cdr3_nt: TGTGCCAGCAGTAAACCGGGACAGGGTAGAAATACGCAGTATTTT
cdr3_aa: CASSKPGQGRNTQYF

j_call: TRBJ2-3
clone_size: NA
v_call: TRBV4-1
d_call: NA
cdr3_nt: TGCGCCAGCAGAAAGAACGTTGCCGATACGCAGTATTTT
cdr3_aa: CASRKNVADTQYF

j_call: TRBJ2-1
clone_size: NA
v_call: TRBV6-1
d_call: NA
cdr3_nt: TGTGCCAGCATTGCGAACATCAATGAGCAGTTCTTC
cdr3_aa: CASIANINEQFF

j_call: TRBJ2-1
clone_size: NA
v_call: TRBV5-1
d_call: TRBD2
cdr3_nt: TGCGCCAGCAGCTTGGTCGTAGCGGGAGGCAATAGGTATGAGCAGTTCTTC
cdr3_aa: CASSLVVAGGNRYEQFF